The 9 T cell receptor beta chains below were found in one sample sequenced in a study of cytomegalovirus exposure and HLA in healthy donors. Sequencing used immunoSEQ multiplex PCR; TCRdb keeps in-frame clones, though not all of them. The table includes approximately 58,000 clones, roughly 96% detected once. Specimen: PBMCs. The origin of the receptors is a woman between 18 and 30 years old in good health and CMV-seropositive.

The chain carries TRBV27 and TRBJ2-5; the D gene is possibly TRBD2 (6 bases). CDR1 is MNHEY and CDR2 is SMNVEV in the germline V gene (reference sequence). V lost 6 bases to trimming and J lost 5 bases, with 13 bases between them. The CDR3 covers 13 residues. The CDR3 spells CASSVADRETQYF. CDR3 in DNA: TGTGCCAGCAGCGTAGCGGACCGGGAGACCCAGTACTTC.

The rearrangement uses TRBV4-2 and TRBJ2-3, with TRBD2 matching 10 bases. Unmatched junction bases numbered 4, after V lost 0 bases and J lost 4 bases. The CDR3 loop spans 16 amino acids. CDR1 is LGHNA and CDR2 is YNFKEQ in the germline V gene. CDR3 sequence reads: CASSQEIAGGADTQYF. DNA for the CDR3: TGTGCCAGCAGCCAAGAAATAGCGGGAGGCGCAGATACGCAGTATTTT.

V gene TRBV10-3 combines with J gene TRBJ2-1; 11 nucleotides line up with TRBD2. The CDR3 is made up of 15 amino acids. Germline-derived CDR1 and CDR2 are ENHRY and SYGVKD. Trimming at V came to 0 bases and at J to 8 bases, leaving 3 bases not matched to a gene. The CDR3 sequence: CAISESLAGGYEQFF. CDR3 in DNA: TGTGCCATCAGTGAGTCCCTAGCGGGGGGCTATGAGCAGTTCTTC.

The DNA for the CDR3 is TGTGCCAGCAGTGTTCCTCCGGGACAGGGGAATCAGCCCCAGCATTTT. Its protein product is CASSVPPGQGNQPQHF. The chain combines TRBV6-1 with TRBJ1-5; 10 bases agree with TRBD1. Germline V CDR1 and CDR2: MNHNS, SASEGT. CDR3 size: 16 residues. The ends lost 4 bases at V and 4 bases at J; junction bases unmatched: 7.

J is TRBJ2-5 and V is TRBV11-3, with TRBD1 matching 7 bases. This CDR3 is built from 13 residues. The trim removed 4 bases at V and 5 bases at J, leaving 4 bases unmatched. Germline V gene sequence: CDR1 SGHNT, CDR2 YENEEA. CDR3 sequence: CASSSDREETQYF. CDR3 in DNA: TGTGCCAGCAGCTCCGACAGGGAGGAGACCCAGTACTTC.

This clone was found once. V gene TRBV7-3 combines with J gene TRBJ2-5; TRBD2 matches at 7 bases. The V and J ends lost 2 bases and 4 bases, in that order; junction bases with no gene match: 7. The germline gives CDR1 SGHTA, CDR2 FQGTGA. This CDR3 has 15 amino acids. The CDR3 nucleotides read TGTGCCAGCAGCTTAGGCGGGAGCCCCCCAGAGACCCAGTACTTC. This codes for CASSLGGSPPETQYF.

This chain uses TRBV18 with TRBJ1-6; TRBD1 aligns across 8 bases. The V gene's germline CDR1 is KGHSH and CDR2 LQKENI. The CDR3 is 16 amino acids. V trimming: 3 bases; J trimming: 3 bases; junction bases outside the gene matches: 4. DNA for the CDR3: TGTGCCAGCTCACCTGGACAGGGAGGCTATAATTCACCCCTCCACTTT. As protein: CASSPGQGGYNSPLHF.

The chain recombines TRBV7-6 with TRBJ2-5; D is uncertain. This CDR3 has 13 amino acids. The ends were cut back, 3 bases at V and 2 bases at J, with 7 bases in the middle. Germline-derived CDR1 and CDR2 are SGHVS and FNYEAQ. The CDR3 loop reads CASSLYIQETQYF. For the CDR3, the DNA is TGTGCCAGCAGCTTGTATATTCAAGAGACCCAGTACTTC.

In this sample, this clone turned up a few times. This chain uses TRBV6-4 with TRBJ2-2, with a weak D call TRBD2 (5 bases). V was clipped by 0 bases and J by 6 bases, with 8 bases between them. The CDR3 is 14 residues long. The germline V gene has CDR1 MRHNA and CDR2 SNTAGT. CDR3 region: CASSDSVSAGELFF. The CDR3 DNA follows: TGTGCCAGCAGTGACTCTGTTAGCGCCGGGGAGCTGTTTTTT.